The 20 T cell receptor beta chains given below trace back to one sample, sequenced in a study of CD8+ T cells in alopecia areata. Specimens obtained from alopecia areata patients comprised lesional scalp punch biopsies and peripheral blood. In each case, RNA was isolated and then reverse transcribed into cDNA as the sequencing template. Some clones are missing from TCRdb's copy, which holds only in-frame ones; the method was immunoSEQ multiplex PCR. The sample includes approximately 13,000 clones, 45% to 60% of them seen just once. This specimen was skin, taken at week 0. The receptor source for this set is a human donor with alopecia areata.

Note on this clone: Other DNA sequences in the sample encode the same CDR3. The V gene is TRBV12-5, the J gene TRBJ1-2; 7 positions match TRBD1. This CDR3 is 15 amino acids long. Trimming at V came to 1 base and at J to 2 bases, leaving 4 bases not matched to a gene. Looked up from germline, CDR1 is LGHNT and CDR2 is FRNRAP. CDR3 sequence reads: CASGLGQGQNYGYTF. Written as DNA, the CDR3 is TGTGCTAGTGGTTTGGGGCAGGGACAGAACTATGGCTACACCTTC.

This clone occurred a few times. V usage is TRBV7-9 and J usage is TRBJ2-7; 8 bases line up with TRBD2. The length of the CDR3 is 14 residues. The germline V gene encodes CDR1 SEHNR and CDR2 FQNEAQ (reference sequence). The V segment lost 3 bases and the J segment 2 bases; nucleotides outside the gene matches: 3. The CDR3 reads CASSFYGGAYEQYF. The CDR3 DNA is TGTGCCAGCAGCTTCTACGGGGGGGCCTACGAGCAGTACTTC.

CDR3 sequence (DNA): TGTGCCAGCAGTCGTAACGCACAGGGGAGGAACACTGAAGCTTTCTTT. Translated, it gives CASSRNAQGRNTEAFF. The chain combines TRBV2 with TRBJ1-1, with 7 bases fitting TRBD1. After removal of 5 bases from V and 1 base from J, the junction contained 10 bases not matched to a gene. Germline V gene sequence: CDR1 SNHLY, CDR2 FYNNEI. CDR3 length: 16 residues.

This chain uses TRBV7-2 with TRBJ2-7; the D is unclear. The V end lost 1 base, the J end lost 2 bases, and 12 bases lay between the germline ends. The CDR3 has 15 amino acids. Germline V CDR1 and CDR2: SGHTA, FQGNSA. This chain's CDR3 is CASSLGPGFAYEQYF. CDR3 sequence (DNA): TGTGCCAGCAGCTTAGGACCCGGGTTCGCCTACGAGCAGTACTTC.

This clone came up a few times. The CDR3 protein is CASSFLPTGTSGTDTQYF. DNA for the CDR3: TGTGCCAGCAGCTTCCTCCCCACCGGGACTAGCGGCACAGATACGCAGTATTTT. This chain joins TRBV7-8 and TRBJ2-3, with 10 bases fitting TRBD2. Germline-derived CDR1 and CDR2 are SGHVS and FQNEAQ. Trimming cost V 3 bases and J 1 base; bases outside gene matches: 10. The CDR3 spans 18 residues.

Only one count was recorded for this clone. CDR3 DNA sequence: TGTGCCAGCAGCAAGGGGGTCCTTAATTCACCCCTCCACTTT. Translated: CASSKGVLNSPLHF. This chain joins TRBV9 and TRBJ1-6; possibly TRBD1 for D (6 bases). The germline V gene has CDR1 SGDLS and CDR2 YYNGEE. V was cut by 4 bases and J by 6 bases, with 11 bases left in between. The CDR3 spans 14 residues. The full variable domain, completed using reference TRBV9 and TRBJ1-6, is DSGVTQTPKHLITATGQRVTLRCSPRSGDLSVYWYQQSLDQGLQFLIQYYNGEERAKGNILERFSAQQFPDLHSELNLSSLELGDSALYFCASSKGVLNSPLHFGNGTRLTVT.

V gene TRBV18 combines with J gene TRBJ1-2; maybe TRBD1 (6 bases). V was cut by 2 bases and J by 4 bases, with 17 bases left in between. The CDR3 is 16 amino acids. Germline CDR1 is KGHSH and CDR2 is LQKENI. The CDR3 DNA reads TGTGCCAGCTCACCAAAGGCGTTGAAGGGGGTCTATGGCTACACCTTC. This translates into CASSPKALKGVYGYTF. Full variable domain (outside the CDR3, taken from reference TRBV18 and TRBJ1-2): NAGVMQNPRHLVRRRGQEARLRCSPMKGHSHVYWYRQLPEEGLKFMVYLQKENIIDESGMPKERFSAEFPKEGPSILRIQQVVRGDSAAYFCASSPKALKGVYGYTFGSGTRLTVV.

The CDR3, as DNA: TGTGCCAGCAGTTTGAGTTTATCTAGGGACAGGTACAATGAGCAGTTCTTC. As protein: CASSLSLSRDRYNEQFF. The chain is built from TRBV28 and TRBJ2-1; 8 bases align to TRBD1. Germline V gene data show CDR1 as MDHEN and CDR2 as SYDVKM. This CDR3 has 17 amino acids. V shed 3 bases, J shed 4 bases, and the junction held 11 bases outside the gene matches. Full variable domain (missing parts from reference TRBV28 and TRBJ2-1): DVKVTQSSRYLVKRTGEKVFLECVQDMDHENMFWYRQDPGLGLRLIYFSYDVKMKEKGDIPEGYSVSREKKERFSLILESASTNQTSMYLCASSLSLSRDRYNEQFFGPGTRLTVL.

The J gene is TRBJ1-1, the V gene TRBV5-4; D remains unclear. The CDR3 loop spans 15 amino acids. The germline CDR1 and CDR2 sequences are SGHNT and YYREEE (reference sequence). The germline V and J ends were trimmed by 4 bases and 1 base, with 14 bases remaining between them. CDR3 DNA sequence: TGTGCCAGCAGCCCCACTCTGGGCGCGAACACTGAAGCTTTCTTT. It yields the protein CASSPTLGANTEAFF.

The rearrangement uses TRBV5-4 and TRBJ2-3; 9 bases match TRBD2. Germline values: CDR1 SGHNT, CDR2 YYREEE (reference sequence). The CDR3 covers 17 residues. The J segment lost 5 bases and the V segment lost 4 bases, leaving 14 bases of the junction unmatched. For the CDR3, the DNA is TGTGCCAGCAGCCCTAGACCGGGACTAGCCCCGGGAGATACGCAGTATTTT. It translates to CASSPRPGLAPGDTQYF.

The V call is TRBV7-9, the J call TRBJ1-3; D not certain. Germline V lookup: CDR1 SEHNR, CDR2 FQNEAQ (reference sequence). V gave up 4 bases and J gave up 0 bases, with 16 bases separating them. The CDR3 runs 17 residues. The CDR3 nucleotides are TGTGCCAGCAGCTCACCCACTCGGGATCTCTCTGGAAACACCATATATTTT. Translated: CASSSPTRDLSGNTIYF. Full variable domain (remainder filled in from reference TRBV7-9 and TRBJ1-3): DTGVSQNPRHKITKRGQNVTFRCDPISEHNRLYWYRQTLGQGPEFLTYFQNEAQLEKSRLLSDRFSAERPKGSFSTLEIQRTEQGDSAMYLCASSSPTRDLSGNTIYFGEGSWLTVV.

The V and J genes are TRBV7-9 and TRBJ1-1; possible D gene TRBD1, 5 bases. The V and J ends lost 5 bases and 3 bases respectively, with 19 bases between them. The V gene's germline CDR1 is SEHNR and CDR2 FQNEAQ (reference sequence). The CDR3 is 16 residues long. The chain's CDR3 is CASSPNYDRRYTEAFF. The DNA of the CDR3 is TGTGCCAGCAGCCCAAATTACGACAGACGATACACTGAAGCTTTCTTT.

This clone was recorded a few times. The V and J genes are TRBV2 and TRBJ1-2; TRBD1 matches 8 bases. Trimming at V came to 1 base and at J to 0 bases, leaving 4 bases not matched to a gene. Germline-derived CDR1 and CDR2 are SNHLY and FYNNEI. CDR3 length: 16 amino acids. The DNA for the CDR3 is TGTGCCAGCAGTGAAGGGGGGACAGGAGCTAACTATGGCTACACCTTC. This gives the protein CASSEGGTGANYGYTF.

This clone was picked up a small number of times. The J gene is TRBJ2-3, the V gene TRBV4-2; possibly TRBD1 or TRBD2 for D (5 bases each). In germline, CDR1 is LGHNA, CDR2 YNFKEQ. Trimming took 4 bases from V and 0 from J, leaving 14 bases between them. The CDR3 extends over 16 amino acids. CDR3 residues: CASSPRGDPSTDTQYF. As DNA, the CDR3 is TGTGCCAGCAGCCCCCGGGGCGACCCCAGCACAGATACGCAGTATTTT.

This clone was seen more than once but under ten times. The chain joins TRBV19 to TRBJ2-7; no clear D gene. The CDR3 has 15 residues. V dropped 3 bases and J dropped 1 base, with 13 bases sitting between them. The germline V gene has CDR1 LNHDA and CDR2 SQIVND (reference sequence). The CDR3 loop reads CASSIRPDGSYEQYF. The CDR3 bases are TGTGCCAGTAGTATTCGCCCGGACGGGTCCTACGAGCAGTACTTC.

On this clone: Other DNA sequences within the sample encode an identical CDR3. The gene calls are TRBV28 and TRBJ2-3; 8 bases are a match to TRBD1. The CDR3 runs 15 residues. After removal of 9 bases from V and 3 bases from J, the junction contained 11 bases not matched to a gene. CDR1 and CDR2 (germline): MDHEN, SYDVKM. DNA for the CDR3: TGTGCCAGTACCGCTGGACAGGGCCCTACAGATACGCAGTATTTT. Amino acids: CASTAGQGPTDTQYF.

The genes are TRBV30 and TRBJ2-5; D is unresolved. The CDR3 sequence is 12 residues long. Looked up from germline, CDR1 is GTSNPN and CDR2 is SVGIG (reference sequence). The V end was cut by 0 bases, the J end by 7 bases, with 9 bases between. The chain's CDR3 is CAWSVLRGTQYF. In nucleotides, the CDR3 is TGTGCCTGGAGTGTACTCAGAGGGACCCAGTACTTC.

The chain employs TRBV5-6 and TRBJ2-1; the match to TRBD2 covers 7 bases. With V trimmed by 0 bases and J by 9 bases, 12 bases remained unmatched. Germline values: CDR1 SGHDT, CDR2 YYEEEE. The CDR3 extends over 16 amino acids. The CDR3 DNA reads TGTGCCAGCAGCTTGGGAGCGGGGAGAGAAAGGGGTGAGCAGTTCTTC. This encodes CASSLGAGRERGEQFF.

The chain combines TRBV10-3 with TRBJ2-3, with unresolved D. The CDR3 loop spans 12 amino acids. Germline V gene data show CDR1 as ENHRY and CDR2 as SYGVKD. Trimming took 3 bases from V and 6 from J, leaving 7 bases between them. In DNA, the CDR3 is TGTGCCATCAGTGATTCGAGGGATACGCAGTATTTT. Amino acids: CAISDSRDTQYF.

The V call is TRBV11-2, the J call TRBJ2-5; 7 positions match TRBD1. Unmatched junction bases numbered 12, after V lost 1 base and J lost 7 bases. The CDR3 is made up of 16 amino acids. In germline, CDR1 is SGHAT, CDR2 FQNNGV. In DNA form, the CDR3 reads TGTGCCAGCAGCTTAGGAGGGGGCGTCGTTTCGGGGACCCAGTACTTC. It yields the protein CASSLGGGVVSGTQYF.